The clone carrying this TCR beta chain was recorded only once. Antigen unknown. This sample is part of a study of Ad26.COV2.S vaccination and SARS-CoV-2 variants. Study-level findings and limits: Higher spike-specific TCR breadth was found in vaccine recipients than in placebo recipients. It was reported that spike-specific CD8+ and CD4+ T cell responses were substantially broad after vaccination.

Germline assignment: CDR1 SGHRS and CDR2 YFSETQ. The CDR3 contains 15 residues. The junction had 9 bases not matched to a gene; V was cut back by 4 bases and J by 5 bases. Repertoires were generated with immunoSEQ multiplex PCR, while TCRdb's copy carries only in-frame clones and drops some. The sample shows around 45,000 clones, around 83% of them seen only once. This chain links TRBV5-1 with TRBJ2-5; TRBD2 matches at 9 bases. This TCR was sampled from a human donor who had recovered from COVID-19. This specimen was peripheral blood, taken after recovery from COVID-19. The CDR3 here is CASSLAGGPRETQYF. The CDR3 region has the DNA TGCGCCAGCAGCCTGGCGGGGGGGCCGCGGGAGACCCAGTACTTC.